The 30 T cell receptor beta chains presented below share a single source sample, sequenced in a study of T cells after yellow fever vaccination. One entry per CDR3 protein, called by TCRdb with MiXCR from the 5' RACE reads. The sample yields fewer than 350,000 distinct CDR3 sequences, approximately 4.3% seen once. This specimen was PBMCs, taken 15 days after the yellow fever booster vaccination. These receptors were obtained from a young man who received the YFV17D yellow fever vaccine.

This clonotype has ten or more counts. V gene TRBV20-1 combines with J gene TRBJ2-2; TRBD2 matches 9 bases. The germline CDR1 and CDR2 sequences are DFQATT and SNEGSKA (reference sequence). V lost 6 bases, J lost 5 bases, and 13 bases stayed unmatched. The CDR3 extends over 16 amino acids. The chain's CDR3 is CSAGSSGGHSTGELFF. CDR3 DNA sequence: TGCAGTGCCGGCTCGAGCGGGGGGCACTCGACCGGGGAGCTGTTTTTT.

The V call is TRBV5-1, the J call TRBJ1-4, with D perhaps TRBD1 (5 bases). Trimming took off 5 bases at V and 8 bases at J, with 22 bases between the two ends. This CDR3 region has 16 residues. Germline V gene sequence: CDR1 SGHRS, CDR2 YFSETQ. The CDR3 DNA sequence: TGCGCCAGCAGTCCGGGAGACGGGGGGGATGGAGAAAAACTGTTTTTT. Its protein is CASSPGDGGDGEKLFF.

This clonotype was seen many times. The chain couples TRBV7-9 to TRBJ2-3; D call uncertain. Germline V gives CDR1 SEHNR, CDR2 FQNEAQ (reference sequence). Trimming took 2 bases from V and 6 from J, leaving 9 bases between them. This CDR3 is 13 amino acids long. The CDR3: CASSLHGADTQYF. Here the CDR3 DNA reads TGTGCCAGCAGCTTACACGGTGCGGATACGCAGTATTTT.

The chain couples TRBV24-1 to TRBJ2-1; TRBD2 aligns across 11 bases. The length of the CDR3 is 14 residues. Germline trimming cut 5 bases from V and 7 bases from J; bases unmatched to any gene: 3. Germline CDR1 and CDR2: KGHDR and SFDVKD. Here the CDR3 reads CATSASGGSNEQFF. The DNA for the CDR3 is TGTGCCACCAGTGCTAGCGGGGGGTCAAATGAGCAGTTCTTC.

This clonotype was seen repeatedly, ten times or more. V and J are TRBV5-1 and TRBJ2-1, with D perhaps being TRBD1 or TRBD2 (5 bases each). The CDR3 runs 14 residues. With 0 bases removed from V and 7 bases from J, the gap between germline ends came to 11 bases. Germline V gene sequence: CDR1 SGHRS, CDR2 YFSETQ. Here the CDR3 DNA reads TGCGCCAGCAGCTTGGCGGGGACGTGGAATGAGCAGTTCTTC. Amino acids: CASSLAGTWNEQFF. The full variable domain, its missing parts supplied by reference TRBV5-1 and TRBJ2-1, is KAGVTQTPRYLIKTRGQQVTLSCSPISGHRSVSWYQQTPGQGLQFLFEYFSETQRNKGNFPGRFSGRQFSNSRSEMNVSTLELGDSALYLCASSLAGTWNEQFFGPGTRLTVL.

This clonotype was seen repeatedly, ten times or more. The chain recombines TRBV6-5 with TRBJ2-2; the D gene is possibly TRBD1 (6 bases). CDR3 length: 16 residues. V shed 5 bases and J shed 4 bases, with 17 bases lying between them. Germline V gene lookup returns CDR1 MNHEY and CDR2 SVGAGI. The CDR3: CASSGTPTGSTGELFF. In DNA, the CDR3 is TGTGCCAGCAGTGGCACCCCGACAGGTTCCACCGGGGAGCTGTTTTTT.

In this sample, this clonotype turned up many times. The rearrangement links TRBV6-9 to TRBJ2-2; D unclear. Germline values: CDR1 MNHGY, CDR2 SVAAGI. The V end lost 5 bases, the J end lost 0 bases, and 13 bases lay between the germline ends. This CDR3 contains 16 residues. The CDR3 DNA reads TGTGCCAGCAGTGAAGGTGCTCACACGAACACCGGGGAGCTGTTTTTT. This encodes CASSEGAHTNTGELFF.

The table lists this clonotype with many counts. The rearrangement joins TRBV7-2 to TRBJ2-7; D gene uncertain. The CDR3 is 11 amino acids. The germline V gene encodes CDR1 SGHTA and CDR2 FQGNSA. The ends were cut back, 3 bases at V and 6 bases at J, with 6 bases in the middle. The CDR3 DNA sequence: TGTGCCAGCAGCTTCCTAGGCGAGCAGTACGTC. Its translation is CASSFLGEQYV.

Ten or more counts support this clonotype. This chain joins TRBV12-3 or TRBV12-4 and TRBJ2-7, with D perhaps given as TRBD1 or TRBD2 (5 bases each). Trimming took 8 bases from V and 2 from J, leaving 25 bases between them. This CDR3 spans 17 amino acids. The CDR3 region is CASRTALPGRSAYEQYV. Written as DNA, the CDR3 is TGTGCCAGCCGTACGGCCCTACCGGGACGATCCGCCTACGAGCAGTACGTC.

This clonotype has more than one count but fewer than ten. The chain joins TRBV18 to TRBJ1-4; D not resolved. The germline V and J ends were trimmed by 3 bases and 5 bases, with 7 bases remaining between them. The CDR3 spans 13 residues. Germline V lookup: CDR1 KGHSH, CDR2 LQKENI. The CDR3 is CASSPFGNEKLFF. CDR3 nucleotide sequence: TGTGCCAGCTCACCTTTCGGGAATGAAAAACTGTTTTTT.

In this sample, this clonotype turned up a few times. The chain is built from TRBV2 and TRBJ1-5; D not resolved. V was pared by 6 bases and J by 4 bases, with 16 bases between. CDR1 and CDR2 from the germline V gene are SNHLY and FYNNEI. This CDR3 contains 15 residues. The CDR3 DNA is TGTGCCAGCAGCCCAGTTCCGCGGTGGAATCAGCCCCAGCATTTT. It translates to CASSPVPRWNQPQHF.

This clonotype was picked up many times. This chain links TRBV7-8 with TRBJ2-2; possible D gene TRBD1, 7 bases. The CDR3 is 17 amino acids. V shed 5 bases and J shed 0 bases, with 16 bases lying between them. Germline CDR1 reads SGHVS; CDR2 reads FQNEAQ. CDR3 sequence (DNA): TGTGCCAGCAGCCCGAGGGACAGACTAGCGAACACCGGGGAGCTGTTTTTT. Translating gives CASSPRDRLANTGELFF.

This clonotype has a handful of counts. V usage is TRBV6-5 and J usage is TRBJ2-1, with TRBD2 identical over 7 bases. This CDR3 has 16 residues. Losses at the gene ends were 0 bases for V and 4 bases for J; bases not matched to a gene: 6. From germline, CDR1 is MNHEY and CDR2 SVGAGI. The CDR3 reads CASSYSRGGPYNEQFF. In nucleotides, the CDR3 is TGTGCCAGCAGTTACTCGCGCGGGGGTCCTTACAATGAGCAGTTCTTC.

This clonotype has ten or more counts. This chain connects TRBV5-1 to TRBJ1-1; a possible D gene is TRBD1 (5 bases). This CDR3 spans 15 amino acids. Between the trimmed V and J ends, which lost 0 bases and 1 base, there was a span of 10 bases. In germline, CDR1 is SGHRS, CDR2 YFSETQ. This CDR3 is CASSLAPTANTEAFF. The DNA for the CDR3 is TGCGCCAGCAGCTTGGCCCCGACAGCGAACACTGAAGCTTTCTTT.

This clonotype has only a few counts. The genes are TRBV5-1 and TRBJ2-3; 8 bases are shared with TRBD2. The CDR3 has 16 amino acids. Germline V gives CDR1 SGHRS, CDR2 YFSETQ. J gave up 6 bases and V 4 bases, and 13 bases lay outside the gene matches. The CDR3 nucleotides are TGCGCCAGCAGCGCTCTGGAGGGCGGGGGGACCGATACGCAGTATTTT. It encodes CASSALEGGGTDTQYF.

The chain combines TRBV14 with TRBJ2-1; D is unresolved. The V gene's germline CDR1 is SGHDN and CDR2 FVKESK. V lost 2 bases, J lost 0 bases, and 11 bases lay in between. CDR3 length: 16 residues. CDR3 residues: CASSQLDRRSYNEQFF. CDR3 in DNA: TGTGCCAGCAGCCAATTGGATAGGCGCTCCTACAATGAGCAGTTCTTC. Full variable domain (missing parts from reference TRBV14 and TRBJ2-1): EAGVTQFPSHSVIEKGQTVTLRCDPISGHDNLYWYRRVMGKEIKFLLHFVKESKQDESGMPNNRFLAERTGGTYSTLKVQPAELEDSGVYFCASSQLDRRSYNEQFFGPGTRLTVL.

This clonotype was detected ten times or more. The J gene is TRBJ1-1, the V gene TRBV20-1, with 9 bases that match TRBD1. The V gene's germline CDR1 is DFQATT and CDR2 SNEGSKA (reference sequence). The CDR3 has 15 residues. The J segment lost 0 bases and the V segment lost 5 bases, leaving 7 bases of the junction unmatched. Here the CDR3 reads CSAPDRGNLNTEAFF. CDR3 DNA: TGCAGTGCTCCGGACAGGGGCAATTTGAACACTGAAGCTTTCTTT.

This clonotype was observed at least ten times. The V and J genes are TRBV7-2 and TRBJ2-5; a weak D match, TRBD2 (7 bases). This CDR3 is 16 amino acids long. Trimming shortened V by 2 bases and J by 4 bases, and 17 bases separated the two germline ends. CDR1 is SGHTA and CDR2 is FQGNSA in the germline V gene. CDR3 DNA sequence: TGTGCCAGCAGCTTAAATGGGGGGGCCTCCGCAGAGACCCAGTACTTC. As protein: CASSLNGGASAETQYF.

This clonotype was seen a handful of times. The CDR3: CASSSWTVYEQYV. The CDR3 region has the DNA TGTGCCAGCAGCTCCTGGACGGTTTACGAGCAGTACGTC. This chain links TRBV5-6 with TRBJ2-7, with D uncertain. Per germline, CDR1 SGHDT and CDR2 YYEEEE. V was cut by 3 bases and J by 4 bases, with 11 bases left in between. The CDR3 sequence is 13 residues long.

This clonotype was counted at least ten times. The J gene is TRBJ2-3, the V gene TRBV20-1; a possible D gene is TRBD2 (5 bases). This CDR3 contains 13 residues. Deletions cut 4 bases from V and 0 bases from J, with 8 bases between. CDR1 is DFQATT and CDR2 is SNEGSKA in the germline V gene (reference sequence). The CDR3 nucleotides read TGCAGTGCTACTAGGACTAGCACAGATACGCAGTATTTT. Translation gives CSATRTSTDTQYF.

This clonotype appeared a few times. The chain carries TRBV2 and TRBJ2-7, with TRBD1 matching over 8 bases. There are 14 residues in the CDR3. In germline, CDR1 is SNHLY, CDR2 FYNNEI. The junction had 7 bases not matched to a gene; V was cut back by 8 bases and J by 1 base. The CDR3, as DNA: TGTGCCAGCTGTCGGGACAGGTTTTCCTACGAGCAGTACTTC. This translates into CASCRDRFSYEQYF.

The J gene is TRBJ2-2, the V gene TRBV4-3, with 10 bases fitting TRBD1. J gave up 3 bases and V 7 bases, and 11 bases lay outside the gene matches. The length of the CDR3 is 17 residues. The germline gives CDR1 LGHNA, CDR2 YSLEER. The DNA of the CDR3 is TGCGCCAGCAACCTCATTTCCGGGACAGGGGACACCGGGGAGCTGTTTTTT. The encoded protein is CASNLISGTGDTGELFF.

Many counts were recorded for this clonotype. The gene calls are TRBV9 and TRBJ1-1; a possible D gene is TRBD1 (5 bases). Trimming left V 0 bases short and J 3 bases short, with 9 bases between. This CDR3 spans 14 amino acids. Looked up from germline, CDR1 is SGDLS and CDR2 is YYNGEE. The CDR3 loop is CASSVEGSHTEAFF. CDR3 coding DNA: TGTGCCAGCAGCGTAGAGGGGTCTCACACTGAAGCTTTCTTT. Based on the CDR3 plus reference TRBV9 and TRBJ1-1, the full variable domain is DSGVTQTPKHLITATGQRVTLRCSPRSGDLSVYWYQQSLDQGLQFLIQYYNGEERAKGNILERFSAQQFPDLHSELNLSSLELGDSALYFCASSVEGSHTEAFFGQGTRLTVV.

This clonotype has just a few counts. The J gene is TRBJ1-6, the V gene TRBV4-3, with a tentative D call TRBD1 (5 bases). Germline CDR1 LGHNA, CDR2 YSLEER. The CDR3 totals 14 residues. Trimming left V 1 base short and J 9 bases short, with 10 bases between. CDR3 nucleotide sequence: TGCGCCAGCAGCCAAGGAGGGGCTGGTTCACCCCTCCACTTT. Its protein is CASSQGGAGSPLHF.

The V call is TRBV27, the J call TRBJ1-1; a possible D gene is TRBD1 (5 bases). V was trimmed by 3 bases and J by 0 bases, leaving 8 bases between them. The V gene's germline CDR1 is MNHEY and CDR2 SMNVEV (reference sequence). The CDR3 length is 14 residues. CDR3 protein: CASSFGTMNTEAFF. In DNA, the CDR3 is TGTGCCAGCAGTTTCGGGACTATGAACACTGAAGCTTTCTTT.

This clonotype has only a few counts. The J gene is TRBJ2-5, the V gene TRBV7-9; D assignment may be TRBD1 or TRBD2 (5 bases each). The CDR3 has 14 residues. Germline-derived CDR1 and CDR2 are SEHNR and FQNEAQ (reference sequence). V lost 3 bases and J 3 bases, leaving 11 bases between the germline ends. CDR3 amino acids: CASSLGPTKETQYF. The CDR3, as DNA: TGTGCCAGCAGCTTGGGACCGACTAAAGAGACCCAGTACTTC.

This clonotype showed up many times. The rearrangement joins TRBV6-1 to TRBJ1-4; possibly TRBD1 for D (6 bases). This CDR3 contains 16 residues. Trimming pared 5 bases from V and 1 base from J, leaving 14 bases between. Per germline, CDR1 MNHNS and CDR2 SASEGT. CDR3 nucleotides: TGTGCCAGCAGTCGCGAGACAGGAGGAACTAATGAAAAACTGTTTTTT. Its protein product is CASSRETGGTNEKLFF.

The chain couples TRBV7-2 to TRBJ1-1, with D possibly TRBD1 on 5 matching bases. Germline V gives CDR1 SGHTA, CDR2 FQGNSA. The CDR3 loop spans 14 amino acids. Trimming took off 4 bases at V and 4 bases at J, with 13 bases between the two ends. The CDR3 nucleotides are TGTGCCAGCAGCTCACGACAGAGGGCCACTGAAGCTTTCTTT. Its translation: CASSSRQRATEAFF.

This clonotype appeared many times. As DNA, the CDR3 is TGTGCCAGCAGCTTAATGGGGGCCGGCACAGATACGCAGTATTTT. This translates into CASSLMGAGTDTQYF. V and J are TRBV7-3 and TRBJ2-3; D possibly corresponds to TRBD1 (6 bases). The germline gives CDR1 SGHTA, CDR2 FQGTGA. The V gene lost 1 base and the J gene lost 1 base, with 9 bases spanning the gap. The CDR3 contains 15 residues.

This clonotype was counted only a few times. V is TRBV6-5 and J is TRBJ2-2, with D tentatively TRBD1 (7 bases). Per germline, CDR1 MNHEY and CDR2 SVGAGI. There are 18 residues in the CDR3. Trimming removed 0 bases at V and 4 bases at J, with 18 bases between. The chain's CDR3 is CASSYSPPAGGSTGELFF. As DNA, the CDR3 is TGTGCCAGCAGTTACTCCCCTCCGGCAGGGGGGTCCACCGGGGAGCTGTTTTTT.